These T cell receptor beta chains were read from a single sample in a study of blood T cell repertoires in COVID-19. Assay: immunoSEQ multiplex PCR; the TCRdb copy retains only in-frame clones and omits some. Here the sample spans 200,000 or so clones, about four fifths being singletons. The specimen sequenced was peripheral blood. The receptors originated from a woman older than 75 with COVID-19, enrolled during active disease. Each CDR3 is given with its conserved first and last residue. The order of the fields is D gene, clone size, J gene, V gene, CDR3 protein, CDR3 DNA. A D gene is named only where the DNA matches it firmly. Clone size is not always given. Where it is, it says once, few, many or a class for expanded clones.

>NA|NA|TRBJ1-6|TRBV5-6
CASSSTSPNSPLHF
TGTGCCAGCAGCTCTACGAGCCCTAATTCACCCCTCCACTTT
>TRBD2|NA|TRBJ2-7|TRBV10-2
CASSLAGGSREQYF
TGCGCCAGCAGCTTAGCGGGAGGGTCTAGAGAGCAGTACTTC
>TRBD1|few|TRBJ2-3|TRBV11-3
CASSSWTGHGTDTQYF
TGTGCCAGCAGCTCCTGGACAGGGCACGGCACAGATACGCAGTATTTT
>NA|NA|TRBJ2-5|TRBV24-1
CATSDPTGTLQETQYF
TGTGCCACCAGTGACCCAACCGGGACTTTACAAGAGACCCAGTACTTC
>TRBD1|NA|TRBJ2-5|TRBV28
CASSFRAGGSWETQYF
TGTGCCAGCAGTTTTAGAGCAGGGGGCTCTTGGGAGACCCAGTACTTC
>TRBD1|once|TRBJ2-5|TRBV28
CASSTRTGNQETQYF
TGTGCCAGCAGTACTCGGACAGGGAACCAAGAGACCCAGTACTTC
>TRBD2|NA|TRBJ2-1|TRBV2
CASSEGLAGAGEQFF
TGTGCCAGCAGTGAGGGACTAGCGGGAGCAGGAGAGCAGTTCTTC
>NA|NA|TRBJ2-5|TRBV7-9
CASSAGQKETQYF
TGTGCCAGCAGCGCTGGACAGAAAGAGACCCAGTACTTC
>NA|NA|TRBJ1-6|TRBV21-1
CASSKGQGVCSPLHF
TGTGCCAGCAGCAAGGGACAGGGTGTGTGTTCACCCCTCCACTTT
>NA|once|TRBJ1-2|TRBV18
CASSPRFGRGLDGYTF
TGTGCCAGCTCACCCAGGTTCGGCAGGGGTCTGGATGGCTACACCTTC
>NA|NA|TRBJ2-3|TRBV5-1
CASSLDGVSTDTQYF
TGCGCCAGCAGCTTGGACGGGGTTAGCACAGATACGCAGTATTTT
>TRBD1|NA|TRBJ1-5|TRBV7-8
CASSLAVDRGGRDQPQHF
TGTGCCAGCAGCTTAGCTGTTGACAGGGGAGGCAGAGATCAGCCCCAGCATTTT
>TRBD1|NA|TRBJ2-5|TRBV24-1
CATSDFPGQQETQYF
TGTGCCACCAGTGATTTCCCGGGACAGCAAGAGACCCAGTACTTC
>NA|NA|TRBJ1-2|TRBV4-2
CASSPLGRGYGYTF
TGTGCCAGCAGCCCGCTGGGGCGCGGCTATGGCTACACCTTC
>NA|NA|TRBJ1-2|TRBV5-4
CASSVGGVGGYTF
TGTGCCAGCAGCGTAGGGGGGGTGGGAGGCTACACCTTC
>TRBD2|NA|TRBJ2-5|TRBV2
CASSDLAGGTQYF
TGTGCCAGCAGTGACTTAGCGGGGGGAACCCAGTACTTC
>TRBD2|NA|TRBJ2-3|TRBV15
CATSRDLGLAATQYF
TGTGCCACCAGCAGAGATTTGGGGCTAGCGGCTACGCAGTATTTT
>NA|NA|TRBJ1-3|TRBV18
CASSSSGGASGNTIYF
TGTGCCAGCTCATCGTCCGGAGGGGCCTCTGGAAACACCATATATTTT
>TRBD1|NA|TRBJ1-6|TRBV19
CASSVGTATYNSPLHF
TGTGCCAGTAGTGTGGGGACAGCTACTTATAATTCACCCCTCCACTTT
>NA|NA|TRBJ2-3|TRBV5-4
CASSRGTDTQYF
TGTGCCAGCAGCCGGGGAACAGATACGCAGTATTTT
>TRBD1|few|TRBJ1-5|TRBV24-1
CATKAGQDNQPQHF
TGTGCCACCAAGGCGGGACAGGACAATCAGCCCCAGCATTTT
>NA|NA|TRBJ1-6|TRBV19
CASSIILGGYNSPLHF
TGTGCCAGTAGTATCATTCTAGGGGGATATAATTCACCCCTCCACTTT
>TRBD1|NA|TRBJ1-6|TRBV19
CASSIEGAVSPLHF
TGTGCCAGTAGTATCGAGGGGGCGGTTTCACCCCTCCACTTT
>NA|NA|TRBJ1-6|TRBV19
CASRTGISLHSPLHF
TGTGCCAGTCGAACAGGGATCAGTCTGCATTCACCCCTCCACTTT
>NA|once|TRBJ2-7|TRBV29-1
CSAYTRVGEQYF
TGCAGCGCCTATACCAGGGTGGGGGAGCAGTACTTC
>TRBD2|NA|TRBJ2-1|TRBV6-5
CASRASGNNEQFF
TGTGCCAGCAGGGCTAGCGGGAACAATGAGCAGTTCTTC
>TRBD1|NA|TRBJ1-4|TRBV28
CASQRGQGWEKLFF
TGTGCCAGCCAACGGGGACAGGGTTGGGAAAAACTGTTTTTT
>NA|NA|TRBJ1-1|TRBV11-2
CASSFPLRGMNTEAFF
TGTGCCAGCAGCTTTCCTCTTAGGGGAATGAACACTGAAGCTTTCTTT
>TRBD1|NA|TRBJ2-1|TRBV5-4
CASSRDSVNEQFF
TGTGCCAGCAGCCGGGACAGCGTCAATGAGCAGTTCTTC
>TRBD2|NA|TRBJ2-1|TRBV9
CASSAASGGPAYNEQFF
TGTGCCAGCAGCGCGGCGAGCGGGGGGCCTGCCTACAATGAGCAGTTCTTC
>NA|NA|TRBJ1-1|TRBV9
CASSVGGSADLNTEAFF
TGTGCCAGCAGCGTAGGAGGCAGCGCCGACCTGAACACTGAAGCTTTCTTT
>NA|NA|TRBJ2-5|TRBV2
CASSLQKWDFREETQYF
TGTGCCAGCAGTTTACAAAAATGGGACTTTAGGGAAGAGACCCAGTACTTC
>NA|NA|TRBJ2-3|TRBV5-4
CASSSGGGRSTDTQYF
TGTGCCAGCAGCTCCGGAGGGGGCCGAAGCACAGATACGCAGTATTTT
>NA|NA|TRBJ1-2|TRBV5-1
CASSLTSGNGYTF
TGCGCCAGCAGCTTGACGTCAGGGAATGGCTACACCTTC
>TRBD2|NA|TRBJ2-3|TRBV27
CASRRGADTDTQYF
TGTGCCAGCAGGCGGGGGGCTGACACAGATACGCAGTATTTT